These 29 T cell receptor beta chains share one sample of origin, sequenced in a study of T cells in pancreatic ductal adenocarcinoma. Surgery without prior neoadjuvant therapy was the treatment of the selected pancreatic ductal adenocarcinoma patients. The repertoire was sequenced with immunoSEQ multiplex PCR; TCRdb's copy has only in-frame clones and lacks some. The top ten hold 8.8% of the sample, which has about 5,400 clones, around 74% seen once. Sequenced material: pancreatic tumor tissue. The source is a human donor with pancreatic ductal adenocarcinoma.

The CDR3 here is CASSINRGENYGYTF. The CDR3 bases are TGTGCCAGTAGTATAAACCGGGGAGAGAACTATGGCTACACCTTC. The chain joins TRBV19 to TRBJ1-2; D is unresolved. The CDR3 contains 15 residues. V shed 2 bases and J shed 2 bases, with 12 bases lying between them. The germline V gene encodes CDR1 LNHDA and CDR2 SQIVND (reference sequence).

The genes are TRBV5-4 and TRBJ1-2; weak D call: TRBD1 (5 bases). V lost 1 base and J lost 4, with 8 bases in between. Per the germline V gene, CDR1 is SGHNT and CDR2 is YYREEE (reference sequence). The length of the CDR3 is 13 residues. The CDR3 region has the DNA TGTGCCAGCAGCTTGCAGGGATCCTATGGCTACACCTTC. Translation: CASSLQGSYGYTF.

The chain employs TRBV7-9 and TRBJ2-3; a weak D match, TRBD2 (6 bases). The germline V and J ends were trimmed by 0 bases and 4 bases, with 8 bases remaining between them. Per the germline V gene, CDR1 is SEHNR and CDR2 is FQNEAQ (reference sequence). The CDR3 length is 14 residues. CDR3 coding DNA: TGTGCCAGCAGCTTAGCGGAGGGCCCAGATACGCAGTATTTT. As protein: CASSLAEGPDTQYF.

V gene TRBV27 combines with J gene TRBJ1-4; maybe TRBD1 (5 bases). This CDR3 has 16 residues. V dropped 2 bases and J dropped 7 bases, with 17 bases sitting between them. The V gene's germline CDR1 is MNHEY and CDR2 SMNVEV (reference sequence). The CDR3 sequence is CASSLGRGTRGEKLFF. The CDR3 nucleotides are TGTGCCAGCAGTTTAGGGCGAGGGACTAGGGGTGAAAAACTGTTTTTT.

The DNA for the CDR3 is TGTGCCAGCAGCGTAGACGGAGGGTCAAACTATGGCTACACCTTC. Translation: CASSVDGGSNYGYTF. The chain has TRBV9 and TRBJ1-2; the D is unclear. The CDR3 extends over 15 amino acids. Trimming pared 0 bases from V and 2 bases from J, leaving 11 bases between. CDR1 is SGDLS and CDR2 is YYNGEE in the germline V gene.

The chain has TRBV9 and TRBJ2-5; weak D call: TRBD2 (6 bases). Trimming pared 0 bases from V and 2 bases from J, leaving 8 bases between. The CDR3 spans 14 residues. CDR1 and CDR2 (germline): SGDLS, YYNGEE. The CDR3 nucleotides are TGTGCCAGCAGCGTAGGGGCGGGACAAGAGACCCAGTACTTC. It is translated as CASSVGAGQETQYF.

The rearrangement joins TRBV28 to TRBJ1-2; 11 bases fit TRBD1. Germline values: CDR1 MDHEN, CDR2 SYDVKM. CDR3 length: 14 amino acids. J was trimmed by 6 bases and V by 0 bases; bases with no gene match: 0. This CDR3 reads CASSLWGQGDGYTF. The CDR3 DNA reads as TGTGCCAGCAGTTTATGGGGACAGGGGGATGGCTACACCTTC.

Here the CDR3 reads CASSPPGLAGGRPDTQYF. The DNA of the CDR3 is TGTGCCAGCTCACCACCGGGACTAGCGGGGGGGCGGCCAGATACGCAGTATTTT. This rearrangement joins TRBV18 to TRBJ2-3; 16 nucleotides align to TRBD2. V dropped 0 bases and J dropped 4; count of bases not matched to a gene: 4. CDR1 KGHSH and CDR2 LQKENI come from the germline V gene. The CDR3 is 18 amino acids.

The CDR3 nucleotides read TGTGCCAGCAGCGTTCAAAGGGGAGGCAGCGTAGTCTATGGCTACACCTTC. Translation gives CASSVQRGGSVVYGYTF. The rearrangement links TRBV7-2 to TRBJ1-2; tentative D call: TRBD1 (5 bases). The CDR3 is made up of 17 amino acids. V lost 5 bases and J lost 4, with 23 bases in between. Germline CDR1 SGHTA, CDR2 FQGNSA.

A single count supports this clone. The gene calls are TRBV11-3 and TRBJ2-7; no firm D call. The CDR3 is made up of 15 amino acids. Germline V gives CDR1 SGHNT, CDR2 YENEEA. V shed 5 bases and J shed 7 bases, with 21 bases lying between them. The CDR3 spells CASSPRLSGQAEQYF. The DNA of the CDR3 is TGTGCCAGCAGCCCCCGGTTGTCTGGTCAAGCGGAGCAGTACTTC. Drawing the rest from reference TRBV11-3 and TRBJ2-7, the complete variable domain is EAGVVQSPRYKIIEKKQPVAFWCNPISGHNTLYWYLQNLGQGPELLIRYENEEAVDDSQLPKDRFSAERLKGVDSTLKIQPAELGDSAVYLCASSPRLSGQAEQYFGPGTRLTVT.

The chain carries TRBV4-3 and TRBJ2-7; 9 bases are shared with TRBD2. Germline V gives CDR1 LGHNA, CDR2 YSLEER. V gave up 0 bases and J gave up 2 bases; unmatched junction bases: 5. The CDR3 length is 16 residues. CDR3 residues: CASSQDQRGATYEQYF. The CDR3 nucleotides read TGCGCCAGCAGCCAAGACCAGCGGGGGGCCACCTACGAGCAGTACTTC.

The V call is TRBV28, the J call TRBJ2-3, with D possibly matching TRBD1 (5 bases). Germline CDR1 and CDR2: MDHEN and SYDVKM. This CDR3 contains 13 residues. Trimming removed 3 bases at V and 3 bases at J, with 7 bases between. In nucleotides, the CDR3 is TGTGCCAGCAGTTTCAGGGATACAGATACGCAGTATTTT. Translating it yields CASSFRDTDTQYF. Drawing the rest from reference TRBV28 and TRBJ2-3, the complete variable domain is DVKVTQSSRYLVKRTGEKVFLECVQDMDHENMFWYRQDPGLGLRLIYFSYDVKMKEKGDIPEGYSVSREKKERFSLILESASTNQTSMYLCASSFRDTDTQYFGPGTRLTVL.

The J gene is TRBJ1-2, the V gene TRBV7-8; 8 bases are shared with TRBD1. CDR1 and CDR2 (germline): SGHVS, FQNEAQ. V trimming: 5 bases; J trimming: 3 bases; junction bases outside the gene matches: 5. The CDR3 loop spans 14 amino acids. The CDR3 nucleotides are TGTGCCAGCAGCCCAGGACAGGGCTACTATGGCTACACCTTC. Translating gives CASSPGQGYYGYTF.

This sequence joins TRBV7-2 and TRBJ2-3; 9 bases fit TRBD1. The CDR3 is 15 residues long. V was pared by 5 bases and J by 3 bases, with 6 bases of the junction left unmatched. Per germline, CDR1 SGHTA and CDR2 FQGNSA. This chain's CDR3 is CASSRPGQGTDTQYF. The CDR3 DNA follows: TGTGCCAGCAGCCGGCCGGGACAGGGAACAGATACGCAGTATTTT.

In its sample, this clone ranks as large. The rearrangement joins TRBV28 to TRBJ2-7; a weak D match, TRBD2 (6 bases). CDR1 and CDR2 from the germline V gene are MDHEN and SYDVKM. The CDR3 has 12 residues. V was cut by 7 bases and J by 1 base, with 8 bases left in between. The CDR3 protein is CASTGVSYEQYF. The DNA of the CDR3 is TGTGCCAGCACGGGGGTTTCCTACGAGCAGTACTTC.

CDR3 residues: CASSPIPPTYGYTF. In DNA form, the CDR3 reads TGTGCCAGCAGCCCTATTCCACCCACCTATGGCTACACCTTC. J is TRBJ1-2 and V is TRBV28; D ambiguous. The V gene's germline CDR1 is MDHEN and CDR2 SYDVKM. Trimming shortened V by 6 bases and J by 4 bases, and 15 bases separated the two germline ends. The CDR3 extends over 14 amino acids.

The chain's CDR3 is CASSSDRGGRTEAFF. CDR3 nucleotide sequence: TGTGCCAGCAGCTCGGACAGGGGGGGAAGGACTGAAGCTTTCTTT. V usage is TRBV5-5 and J usage is TRBJ1-1; 10 bases line up with TRBD1. The J segment lost 5 bases and the V segment lost 3 bases, leaving 7 bases of the junction unmatched. The germline CDR1 and CDR2 sequences are SGHKS and YYEKEE (reference sequence). The CDR3 runs 15 residues.

This clone showed up just a few times. The gene calls are TRBV5-1 and TRBJ1-1, with D possibly being TRBD1 (5 bases). The V gene lost 4 bases and the J gene lost 2 bases, with 9 bases spanning the gap. The CDR3 loop spans 13 amino acids. Germline CDR1 reads SGHRS; CDR2 reads YFSETQ. CDR3 region: CASSLDRNTEAFF. As DNA, the CDR3 is TGCGCCAGCAGCCTCGACAGAAACACTGAAGCTTTCTTT.

The V gene is TRBV9, the J gene TRBJ1-5; D may be TRBD1 (6 bases). The CDR3 runs 16 residues. The V gene lost 0 bases and the J gene lost 1 base, with 11 bases spanning the gap. Germline CDR1 reads SGDLS; CDR2 reads YYNGEE. CDR3 DNA sequence: TGTGCCAGCAGCGTAGGGGGGCGCGGGAGCAATCAGCCCCAGCATTTT. Translating it yields CASSVGGRGSNQPQHF.

This chain uses TRBV7-2 with TRBJ2-5; a weak D match, TRBD1 (5 bases). Germline values: CDR1 SGHTA, CDR2 FQGNSA. CDR3 length: 15 amino acids. V lost 5 bases, J lost 2 bases, and 15 bases lay in between. The CDR3 region has the DNA TGTGCCAGCAGCCTGAACATGGACAAGCAAGAGACCCAGTACTTC. Translating gives CASSLNMDKQETQYF.

The chain joins TRBV5-1 to TRBJ1-2, with D unclear. With 4 bases removed from V and 2 bases from J, the gap between germline ends came to 12 bases. The CDR3 runs to 14 residues. Germline V gene data show CDR1 as SGHRS and CDR2 as YFSETQ. The DNA for the CDR3 is TGCGCCAGCAGCCCCGGCGGGAAGAACTATGGCTACACCTTC. Amino acid sequence: CASSPGGKNYGYTF.

The chain recombines TRBV9 with TRBJ2-7; the match to TRBD1 covers 7 bases. This CDR3 is built from 15 residues. With V trimmed by 1 base and J by 3 bases, 7 bases remained unmatched. Germline V gene data show CDR1 as SGDLS and CDR2 as YYNGEE. For the CDR3, the DNA is TGTGCCAGCAGCGTATCGGCAGGGGGTTTCTACGAGCAGTACTTC. Amino acids: CASSVSAGGFYEQYF. Drawing the rest from reference TRBV9 and TRBJ2-7, the complete variable domain is DSGVTQTPKHLITATGQRVTLRCSPRSGDLSVYWYQQSLDQGLQFLIQYYNGEERAKGNILERFSAQQFPDLHSELNLSSLELGDSALYFCASSVSAGGFYEQYFGPGTRLTVT.

The chain carries TRBV18 and TRBJ2-7, with D maybe TRBD2 (6 bases). Germline V gives CDR1 KGHSH, CDR2 LQKENI. The CDR3 contains 15 residues. Trimming took 5 bases from V and 5 from J, leaving 19 bases between them. The CDR3 loop reads CASSSLGTSRNEQYF. The CDR3 nucleotides are TGTGCCAGCTCATCCCTCGGTACTAGCCGTAACGAGCAGTACTTC.

The chain has TRBV28 and TRBJ1-1; TRBD1 matches 9 bases. The V and J ends lost 5 bases and 10 bases, in that order; junction bases with no gene match: 11. This CDR3 comprises 14 residues. CDR1 is MDHEN and CDR2 is SYDVKM in the germline V gene. CDR3 nucleotide sequence: TGTGCCAGCAGTCCCCCCGGGACAGGGTATGGAGCTTTCTTT. This sequence encodes CASSPPGTGYGAFF.

The rearrangement links TRBV25-1 to TRBJ2-3; 9 bases align to TRBD2. V shed 11 bases, J shed 0 bases, and the junction held 18 bases outside the gene matches. Germline lookup yields CDR1 MGHDK and CDR2 SYGVNS. CDR3 length equals 18 residues. The chain's CDR3 is CAAGGRGGTDSSTDTQYF. DNA for the CDR3: TGTGCCGCCGGCGGGCGGGGGGGGACAGACTCTAGCACAGATACGCAGTATTTT.

The J gene is TRBJ1-1, the V gene TRBV6-5; 7 positions agree with TRBD1. The germline V gene encodes CDR1 MNHEY and CDR2 SVGAGI. The CDR3 totals 14 residues. V dropped 2 bases and J dropped 5; count of bases not matched to a gene: 5. CDR3 in amino acids: CASSYGSRGTEAFF. Written as DNA, the CDR3 is TGTGCCAGCAGTTACGGTAGCAGGGGGACTGAAGCTTTCTTT.

This sequence joins TRBV7-3 and TRBJ1-2; 7 bases are a match to TRBD1. CDR1 is SGHTA and CDR2 is FQGTGA in the germline V gene. The CDR3 has 13 amino acids. V was pared by 4 bases and J by 7 bases, with 6 bases of the junction left unmatched. As DNA, the CDR3 is TGTGCCAGCAGCTCGGGACAGTTTGGTGGCTACACCTTC. It translates to CASSSGQFGGYTF.

The rearrangement joins TRBV5-1 to TRBJ2-1, with 10 bases identical to TRBD2. The CDR3 runs to 15 residues. After removal of 4 bases from V and 9 bases from J, the junction contained 10 bases not matched to a gene. CDR1 and CDR2 (germline): SGHRS, YFSETQ. The CDR3 nucleotides read TGCGCCAGCAGCGCAACGAGCGGGGGGGCCAGTGAGCAGTTCTTC. Protein product: CASSATSGGASEQFF.

The chain has TRBV29-1 and TRBJ2-3, with 7 bases lining up with TRBD2. The CDR3 is 13 residues long. J gave up 3 bases and V 6 bases, and 6 bases lay outside the gene matches. Germline V gene lookup returns CDR1 SQVTM and CDR2 ANQGSEA. CDR3 in amino acids: CSVPGGLTDTQYF. The CDR3 bases are TGCAGCGTACCGGGGGGTTTGACAGATACGCAGTATTTT.